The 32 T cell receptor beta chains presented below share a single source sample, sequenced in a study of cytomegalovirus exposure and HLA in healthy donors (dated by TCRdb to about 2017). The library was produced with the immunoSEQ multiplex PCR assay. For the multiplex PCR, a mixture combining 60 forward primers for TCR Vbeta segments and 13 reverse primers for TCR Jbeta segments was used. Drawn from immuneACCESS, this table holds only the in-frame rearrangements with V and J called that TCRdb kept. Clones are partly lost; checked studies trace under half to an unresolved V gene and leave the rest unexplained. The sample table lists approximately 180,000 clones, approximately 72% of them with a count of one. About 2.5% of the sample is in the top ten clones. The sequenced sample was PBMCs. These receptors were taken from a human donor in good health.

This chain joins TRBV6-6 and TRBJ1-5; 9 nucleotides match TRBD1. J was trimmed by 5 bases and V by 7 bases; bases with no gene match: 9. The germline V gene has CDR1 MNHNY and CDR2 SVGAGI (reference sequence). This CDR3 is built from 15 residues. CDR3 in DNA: TGTGCCAGCATTCCTACAGGGGGCGGCGATCAGCCCCAGCATTTT. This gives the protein CASIPTGGGDQPQHF.

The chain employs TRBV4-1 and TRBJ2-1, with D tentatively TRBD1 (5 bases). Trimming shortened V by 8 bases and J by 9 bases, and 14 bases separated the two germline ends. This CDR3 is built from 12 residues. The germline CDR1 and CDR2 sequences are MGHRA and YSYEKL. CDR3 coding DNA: TGCGCCAGCGACGATCTCCAGGGTGAGCAGTTCTTC. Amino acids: CASDDLQGEQFF.

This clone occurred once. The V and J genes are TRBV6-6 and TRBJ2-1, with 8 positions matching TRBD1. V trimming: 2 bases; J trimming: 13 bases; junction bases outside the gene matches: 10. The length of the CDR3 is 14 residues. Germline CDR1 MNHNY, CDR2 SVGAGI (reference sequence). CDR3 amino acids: CASSYGAVGTGQFF. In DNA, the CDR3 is TGTGCCAGCAGTTACGGGGCGGTGGGGACAGGTCAGTTCTTC.

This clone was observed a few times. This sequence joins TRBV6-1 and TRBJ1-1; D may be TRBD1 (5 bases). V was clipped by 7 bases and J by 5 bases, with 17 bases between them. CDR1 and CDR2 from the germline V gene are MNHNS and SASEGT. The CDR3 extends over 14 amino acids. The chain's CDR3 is CASTAAGGGTEAFF. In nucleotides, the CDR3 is TGTGCCAGCACCGCGGCGGGGGGAGGGACTGAAGCTTTCTTT.

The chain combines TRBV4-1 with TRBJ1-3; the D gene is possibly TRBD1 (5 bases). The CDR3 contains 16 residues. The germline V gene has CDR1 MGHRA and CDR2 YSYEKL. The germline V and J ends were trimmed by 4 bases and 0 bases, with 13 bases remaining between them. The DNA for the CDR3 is TGCGCCAGCAGCCCAACCCCGGGGGTCTCTGGAAACACCATATATTTT. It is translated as CASSPTPGVSGNTIYF.

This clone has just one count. CDR3: CASSNLQNSNQPQHF. CDR3 sequence (DNA): TGTGCCAGCAGCAATTTGCAGAATAGCAATCAGCCCCAGCATTTT. This chain uses TRBV21-1 with TRBJ1-5; TRBD1, the table's D call, was not compared with the DNA. TRBV21-1 is marked as a pseudogene. The CDR3 is 15 amino acids.

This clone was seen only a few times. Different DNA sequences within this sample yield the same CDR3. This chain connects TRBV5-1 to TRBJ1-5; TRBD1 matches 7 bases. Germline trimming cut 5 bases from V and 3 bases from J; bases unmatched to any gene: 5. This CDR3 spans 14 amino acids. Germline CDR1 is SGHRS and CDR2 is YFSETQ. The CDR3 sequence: CASRPGTANQPQHF. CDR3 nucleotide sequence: TGCGCCAGCAGGCCGGGGACAGCCAATCAGCCCCAGCATTTT.

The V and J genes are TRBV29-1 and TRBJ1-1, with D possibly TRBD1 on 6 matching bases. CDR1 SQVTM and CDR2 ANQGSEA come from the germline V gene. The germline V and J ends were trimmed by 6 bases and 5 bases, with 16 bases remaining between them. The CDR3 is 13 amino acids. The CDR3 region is CSVNPTGWTEAFF. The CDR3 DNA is TGCAGCGTAAATCCTACAGGGTGGACTGAAGCTTTCTTT.

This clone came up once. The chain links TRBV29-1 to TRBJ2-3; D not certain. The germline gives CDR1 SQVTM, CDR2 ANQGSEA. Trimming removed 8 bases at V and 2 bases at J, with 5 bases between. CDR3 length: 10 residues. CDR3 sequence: CSSFTDTQYF. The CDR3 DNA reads TGCAGCTCATTCACAGATACGCAGTATTTT.

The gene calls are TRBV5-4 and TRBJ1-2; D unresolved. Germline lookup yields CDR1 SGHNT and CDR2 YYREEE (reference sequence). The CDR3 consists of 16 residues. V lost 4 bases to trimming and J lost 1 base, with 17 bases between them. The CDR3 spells CASSPSSSGFNYGYTF. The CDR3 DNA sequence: TGTGCCAGCAGCCCTTCCTCGTCCGGGTTTAACTATGGCTACACCTTC.

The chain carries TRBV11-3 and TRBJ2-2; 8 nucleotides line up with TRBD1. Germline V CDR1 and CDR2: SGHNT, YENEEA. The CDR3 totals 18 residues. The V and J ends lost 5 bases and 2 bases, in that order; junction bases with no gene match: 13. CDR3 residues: CASSTTMGGQVNTGELFF. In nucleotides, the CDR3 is TGTGCCAGCAGCACAACAATGGGGGGACAGGTCAACACCGGGGAGCTGTTTTTT.

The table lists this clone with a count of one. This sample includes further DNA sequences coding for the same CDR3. The CDR3 DNA reads as TGTGCCAGCAGTTTCGGACAGGGTTACGAGCAGTACTTC. Translation gives CASSFGQGYEQYF. V and J are TRBV27 and TRBJ2-7, with 8 bases fitting TRBD1. V was pared by 3 bases and J by 4 bases, with 2 bases of the junction left unmatched. The CDR3 length is 13 residues. Germline CDR1 and CDR2: MNHEY and SMNVEV (reference sequence).

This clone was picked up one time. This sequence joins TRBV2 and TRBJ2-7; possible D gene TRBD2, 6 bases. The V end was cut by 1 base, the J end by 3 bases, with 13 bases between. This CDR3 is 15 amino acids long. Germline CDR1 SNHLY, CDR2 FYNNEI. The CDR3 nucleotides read TGTGCCAGCAGTGAAGATGTGGAGGGGATCTACGAGCAGTACTTC. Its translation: CASSEDVEGIYEQYF.

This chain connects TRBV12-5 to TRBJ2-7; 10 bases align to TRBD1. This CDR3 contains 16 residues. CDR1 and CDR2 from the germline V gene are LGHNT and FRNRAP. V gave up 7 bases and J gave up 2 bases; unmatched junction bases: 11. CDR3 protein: CASATWGTGVTYEQYF. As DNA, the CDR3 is TGTGCTAGTGCCACGTGGGGGACAGGGGTCACCTACGAGCAGTACTTC.

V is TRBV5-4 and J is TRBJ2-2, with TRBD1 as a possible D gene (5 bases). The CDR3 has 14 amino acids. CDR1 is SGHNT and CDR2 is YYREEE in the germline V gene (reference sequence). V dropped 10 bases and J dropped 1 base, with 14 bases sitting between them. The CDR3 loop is CAFQQGGNTGELFF. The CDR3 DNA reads TGTGCCTTCCAGCAGGGTGGGAACACCGGGGAGCTGTTTTTT.

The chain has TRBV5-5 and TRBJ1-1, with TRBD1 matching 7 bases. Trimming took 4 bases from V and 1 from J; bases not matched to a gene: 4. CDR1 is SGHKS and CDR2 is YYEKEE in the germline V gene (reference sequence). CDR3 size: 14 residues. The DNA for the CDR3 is TGTGCCAGCAGCCGACAGGGTCAGAACACTGAAGCTTTCTTT. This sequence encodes CASSRQGQNTEAFF.

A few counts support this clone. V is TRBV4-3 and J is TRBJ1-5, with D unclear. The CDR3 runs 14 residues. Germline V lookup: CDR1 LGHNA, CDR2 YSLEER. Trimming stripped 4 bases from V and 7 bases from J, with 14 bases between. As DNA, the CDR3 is TGCGCCAGCAGCCCAGAAGAGCGGGGACAGCCCCAGCATTTT. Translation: CASSPEERGQPQHF.

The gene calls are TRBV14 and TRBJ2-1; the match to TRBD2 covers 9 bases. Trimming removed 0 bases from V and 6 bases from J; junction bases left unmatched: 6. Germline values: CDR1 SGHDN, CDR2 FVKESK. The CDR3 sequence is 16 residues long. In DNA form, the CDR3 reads TGTGCCAGCAGCCAAGACCGCTTGCGGGGGGGCAATGAGCAGTTCTTC. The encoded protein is CASSQDRLRGGNEQFF.

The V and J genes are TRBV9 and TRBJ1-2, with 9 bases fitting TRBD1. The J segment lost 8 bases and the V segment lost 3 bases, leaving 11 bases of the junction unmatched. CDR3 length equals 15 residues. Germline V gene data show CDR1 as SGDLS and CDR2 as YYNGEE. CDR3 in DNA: TGTGCCAGCAGCGACCTCCGGGGGACAGGGATGGGCTACACCTTC. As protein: CASSDLRGTGMGYTF.

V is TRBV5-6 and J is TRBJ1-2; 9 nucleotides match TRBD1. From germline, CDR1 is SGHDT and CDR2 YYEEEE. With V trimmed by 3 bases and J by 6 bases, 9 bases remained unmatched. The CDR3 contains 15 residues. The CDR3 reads CASSSEGTGLHGYTF. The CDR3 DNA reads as TGTGCCAGCAGCTCCGAAGGGACAGGGTTACATGGCTACACCTTC.

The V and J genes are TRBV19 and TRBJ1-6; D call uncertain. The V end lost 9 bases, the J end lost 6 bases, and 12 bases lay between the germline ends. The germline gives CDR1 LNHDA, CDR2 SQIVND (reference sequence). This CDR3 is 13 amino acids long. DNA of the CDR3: TGTGCCAGCCAGCGGACGGGTAATTCACCCCTCCACTTT. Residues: CASQRTGNSPLHF.

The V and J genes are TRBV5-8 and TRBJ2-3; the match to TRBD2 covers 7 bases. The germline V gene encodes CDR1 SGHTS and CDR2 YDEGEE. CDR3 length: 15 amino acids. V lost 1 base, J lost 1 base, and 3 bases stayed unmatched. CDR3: CASSLTAGGTDTQYF. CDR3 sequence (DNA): TGTGCCAGCAGCTTGACGGCGGGGGGCACAGATACGCAGTATTTT.

The CDR3 here is CASSQGGLAGGRGTGELFF. As DNA, the CDR3 is TGCGCCAGCAGCCAAGGGGGACTAGCGGGGGGGCGGGGCACCGGGGAGCTGTTTTTT. The rearrangement links TRBV4-1 to TRBJ2-2, with TRBD2 identical over 16 bases. V lost 1 base and J lost 4; bases outside the gene matches: 6. The CDR3 extends over 19 amino acids. Germline V gives CDR1 MGHRA, CDR2 YSYEKL.

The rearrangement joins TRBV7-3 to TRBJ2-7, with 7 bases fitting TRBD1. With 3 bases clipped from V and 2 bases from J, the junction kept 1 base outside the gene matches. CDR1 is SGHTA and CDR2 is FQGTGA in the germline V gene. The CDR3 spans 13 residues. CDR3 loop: CASSFGTAYEQYF. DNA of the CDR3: TGTGCCAGCAGCTTTGGGACAGCCTACGAGCAGTACTTC.

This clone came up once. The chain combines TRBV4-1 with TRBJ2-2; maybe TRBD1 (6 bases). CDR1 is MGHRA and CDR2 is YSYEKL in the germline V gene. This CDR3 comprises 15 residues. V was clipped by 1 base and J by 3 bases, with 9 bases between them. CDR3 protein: CASSQVQGDTGELFF. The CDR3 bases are TGCGCCAGCAGCCAAGTACAGGGCGACACCGGGGAGCTGTTTTTT.

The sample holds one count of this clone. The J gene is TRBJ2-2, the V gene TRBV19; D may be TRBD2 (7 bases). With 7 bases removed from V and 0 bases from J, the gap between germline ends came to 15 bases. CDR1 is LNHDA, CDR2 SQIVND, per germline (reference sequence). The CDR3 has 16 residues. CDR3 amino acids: CASTIRGAPNTGELFF. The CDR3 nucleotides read TGTGCCAGTACCATACGGGGGGCCCCGAACACCGGGGAGCTGTTTTTT.

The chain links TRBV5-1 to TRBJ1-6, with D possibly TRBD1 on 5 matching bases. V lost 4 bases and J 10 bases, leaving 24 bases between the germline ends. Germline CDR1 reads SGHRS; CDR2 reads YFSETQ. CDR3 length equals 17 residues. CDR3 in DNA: TGCGCCAGCAGCCTTCCGACAGATCCCACCGCCGCATCACCCCTCCACTTT. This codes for CASSLPTDPTAASPLHF.

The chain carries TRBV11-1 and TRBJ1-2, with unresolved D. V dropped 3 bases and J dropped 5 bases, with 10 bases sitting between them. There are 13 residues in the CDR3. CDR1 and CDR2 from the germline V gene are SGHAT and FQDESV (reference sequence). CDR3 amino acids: CASSFPRGYGYTF. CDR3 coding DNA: TGTGCCAGCAGCTTCCCCCGAGGGTATGGCTACACCTTC.

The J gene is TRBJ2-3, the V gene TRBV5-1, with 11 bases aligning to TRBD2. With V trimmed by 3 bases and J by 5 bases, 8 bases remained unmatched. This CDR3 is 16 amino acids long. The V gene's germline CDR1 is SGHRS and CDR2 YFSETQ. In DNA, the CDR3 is TGCGCCAGCAGCTCCCGACTAGCGGGGAGGGGAGATACGCAGTATTTT. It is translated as CASSSRLAGRGDTQYF.

CDR3 coding DNA: TGTGCCAGCAGCACCGGGGGGGCGTACCAAGAGACCCAGTACTTC. Its protein is CASSTGGAYQETQYF. This rearrangement joins TRBV7-2 to TRBJ2-5; TRBD2 aligns across 8 bases. V lost 5 bases, J lost 0 bases, and 5 bases stayed unmatched. The CDR3 length is 15 residues. Per the germline V gene, CDR1 is SGHTA and CDR2 is FQGNSA.

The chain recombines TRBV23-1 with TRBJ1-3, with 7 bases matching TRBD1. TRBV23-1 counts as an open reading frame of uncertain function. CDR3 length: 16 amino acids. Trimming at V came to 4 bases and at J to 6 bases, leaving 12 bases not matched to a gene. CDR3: CASSLPRAGGENTIYF. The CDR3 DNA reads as TGCGCCAGCAGTCTCCCGAGGGCAGGGGGAGAAAACACCATATATTTT.

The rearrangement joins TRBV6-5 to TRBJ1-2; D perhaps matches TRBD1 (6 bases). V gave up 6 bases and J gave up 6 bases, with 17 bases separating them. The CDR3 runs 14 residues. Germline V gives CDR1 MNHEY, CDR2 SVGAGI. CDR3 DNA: TGTGCCAGCAGAACCGAGGGGGGGAACAATGGCTACACCTTC. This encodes CASRTEGGNNGYTF.